What follows are 29 T cell receptor beta chains derived from one specimen sequenced in a study of blood T cells in healthy people across ages. With a J-beta primer mix and a sample-barcoded 5' primer, a second PCR ran roughly 6 to 12 cycles. TCRdb reprocessed the 5' RACE reads via MiXCR and lists one record per CDR3 protein. In the table there are hundreds of thousands of distinct CDR3 sequences, approximately 29% of which are singletons. Sequencing used blood. The receptors were sampled from a woman of 80 years or more in good health.

This clonotype was found once. The chain links TRBV6-5 to TRBJ2-3; 8 positions agree with TRBD2. Germline CDR1 reads MNHEY; CDR2 reads SVGAGI. The CDR3 has 14 amino acids. V lost 6 bases and J lost 4; bases outside the gene matches: 6. CDR3 coding DNA: TGTGCCAGCAGAGGAAGCGGGAGTTCAGATACGCAGTATTTT. Its translation is CASRGSGSSDTQYF.

This clonotype came up many times. The J gene is TRBJ2-4, the V gene TRBV28; 7 nucleotides agree with TRBD2. The CDR3 consists of 14 residues. J was trimmed by 7 bases and V by 7 bases; bases with no gene match: 10. CDR1 is MDHEN and CDR2 is SYDVKM in the germline V gene. The CDR3 coding sequence is TGTGCCAGCACCCCGGGGGGACCTTCTAACATTCAGTACTTC. Translated: CASTPGGPSNIQYF.

This clonotype was seen ten or more times. CDR3 in amino acids: CASSSPVLTGGSNEQFF. CDR3 nucleotide sequence: TGTGCCAGCAGCTCACCCGTTTTAACGGGGGGGAGCAATGAGCAGTTCTTC. The gene calls are TRBV7-2 and TRBJ2-1; TRBD2 agrees at 8 bases. The length of the CDR3 is 17 residues. Germline V lookup: CDR1 SGHTA, CDR2 FQGNSA. V was clipped by 4 bases and J by 6 bases; unmatched bases: 14.

In its sample, this clonotype was seen a few times. The rearrangement uses TRBV28 and TRBJ1-2; D is perhaps TRBD1 (5 bases). The V gene's germline CDR1 is MDHEN and CDR2 SYDVKM. The CDR3 is 13 amino acids. V was trimmed by 6 bases and J by 4 bases, leaving 12 bases between them. The CDR3 region is CASSETAIYGYTF. The CDR3 DNA sequence: TGTGCCAGCAGCGAGACAGCCATCTATGGCTACACCTTC.

A word on this clonotype: A read error may be the cause here, since a much bigger clone is one base away. The chain has TRBV6-2 or TRBV6-3 and TRBJ2-3, with D tentatively TRBD1 or TRBD2 (5 bases each). V was shortened by 7 bases and J by 6 bases, with 20 bases between the two germline ends. Germline V CDR1 and CDR2: MNHEY, SVGEGT. The CDR3 sequence is 15 residues long. The CDR3 region has the DNA TGTGCCAGCACTTCGCGTACCGGGACCCGGGATACGCAGTATTTT. It specifies CASTSRTGTRDTQYF.

This clonotype was seen more than once but under ten times. The chain links TRBV5-1 to TRBJ1-2; TRBD1 matches 7 bases. V lost 0 bases and J lost 8; bases outside the gene matches: 10. This CDR3 contains 15 residues. Germline CDR1 SGHRS, CDR2 YFSETQ. This chain's CDR3 is CASSLVAGGSGGYTF. DNA for the CDR3: TGCGCCAGCAGCTTGGTGGCAGGGGGTTCAGGAGGCTACACCTTC.

This clonotype has a count of ten or more. This sequence joins TRBV6-2 or TRBV6-3 and TRBJ2-1; tentatively, D is TRBD1 (6 bases). Trimming removed 6 bases at V and 0 bases at J, with 12 bases between. This CDR3 is built from 15 residues. The germline CDR1 and CDR2 sequences are MNHEY and SVGEGT. The CDR3 region is CASRRTRGSYNEQFF. The CDR3 coding sequence is TGTGCCAGCAGACGTACCAGGGGCTCCTACAATGAGCAGTTCTTC.

This clonotype was picked up many times. The chain couples TRBV7-2 to TRBJ1-5, with TRBD1 matching 8 bases. Germline trimming cut 5 bases from V and 6 bases from J; bases unmatched to any gene: 9. This CDR3 contains 15 residues. The germline V gene encodes CDR1 SGHTA and CDR2 FQGNSA. The CDR3 sequence is CASSPAGGSGQPQHF. CDR3 bases: TGTGCCAGCAGCCCCGCAGGGGGCTCAGGTCAGCCCCAGCATTTT.

J is TRBJ2-1 and V is TRBV19; possibly TRBD2 for D (6 bases). V was trimmed by 3 bases and J by 13 bases, leaving 13 bases between them. Germline CDR1 is LNHDA and CDR2 is SQIVND (reference sequence). The CDR3 sequence is 12 residues long. CDR3 sequence: CASSIREDYQFF. CDR3 DNA sequence: TGTGCCAGTAGTATCCGAGAGGACTATCAGTTCTTC.

There are many counts of this clonotype. Here the CDR3 reads CASSEDTTRQYF. The CDR3 region has the DNA TGTGCCAGCAGTGAAGACACCACTCGACAGTACTTC. V is TRBV2 and J is TRBJ2-5; the D is unclear. The germline V and J ends were trimmed by 1 base and 11 bases, with 11 bases remaining between them. This CDR3 contains 12 residues. CDR1 and CDR2 (germline): SNHLY, FYNNEI.

V is TRBV7-3 and J is TRBJ1-1; D may be TRBD1 (5 bases). CDR3 length equals 14 residues. Germline V gene data show CDR1 as SGHTA and CDR2 as FQGTGA. Trimming took off 6 bases at V and 4 bases at J, with 15 bases between the two ends. CDR3 loop: CASSITGWGTEAFF. The CDR3 DNA reads as TGTGCCAGCAGTATTACAGGTTGGGGCACTGAAGCTTTCTTT. The full variable domain, rest sourced from reference TRBV7-3 and TRBJ1-1, is GAGVSQTPSNKVTEKGKYVELRCDPISGHTALYWYRQSLGQGPEFLIYFQGTGAADDSGLPNDRFFAVRPEGSVSTLKIQRTERGDSAVYLCASSITGWGTEAFFGQGTRLTVV.

Turning to this clonotype: An end of the junction does not agree with germline; a read error may underlie this. The chain combines TRBV5-6 with TRBJ2-4, with D possibly TRBD1 on 6 matching bases. The CDR3 sequence is 14 residues long. Germline CDR1 SGHDT, CDR2 YYEEEE. In DNA form, the CDR3 reads TGTGCCAGCAGCTTGTTTGGGGCTGGGGACATTCAGTATTTC. Its translation: CASSLFGAGDIQYF.

On this clonotype itself: Sequence at one end of the junction differs from germline and may be a read error. This chain links TRBV6-5 with TRBJ1-1, with D possibly matching TRBD1 (5 bases). The CDR3 is 13 residues long. The germline gives CDR1 MNHEY, CDR2 SVGAGI. CDR3 DNA: TGTTCCAGCAACCAGGGCCGGGGGGGGGAAGCTTTCTTT. Translating it yields CSSNQGRGGEAFF.

As regards this clonotype: It may be a read error: a sequence one base away is much more abundant. The V and J genes are TRBV4-3 and TRBJ1-1; D remains ambiguous. This CDR3 region has 15 residues. Germline V CDR1 and CDR2: LGHNA, YSLEER. This chain's CDR3 is CAGSPSARTNTEAFF. The CDR3 nucleotides read TGCGCCGGCAGCCCCTCAGCGCGGACGAACACTGAAGCTTTCTTT.

This clonotype was seen at least ten times. The chain couples TRBV7-2 to TRBJ2-3; 8 bases align to TRBD1. The CDR3 spans 16 residues. Per germline, CDR1 SGHTA and CDR2 FQGNSA. After removal of 1 base from V and 3 bases from J, the junction contained 6 bases not matched to a gene. The DNA of the CDR3 is TGTGCCAGCAGCTTAGGACGGACAGGGAGGACAGATACGCAGTATTTT. Translating gives CASSLGRTGRTDTQYF.

V is TRBV7-2 and J is TRBJ1-5; D is unclear. Trimming removed 1 base from V and 3 bases from J, with 10 bases in between. This CDR3 has 15 amino acids. Germline CDR1 and CDR2: SGHTA and FQGNSA. The chain's CDR3 is CASSLGGFDNQPQHF. Here the CDR3 DNA reads TGTGCCAGCAGCTTAGGAGGGTTCGACAATCAGCCCCAGCATTTT.

Details on this clonotype: This could be a read error, since a much larger clone is one nucleotide away. This chain joins TRBV7-6 and TRBJ2-5, with D possibly TRBD2 on 7 matching bases. CDR3 length: 16 residues. Looked up from germline, CDR1 is SGHVS and CDR2 is FNYEAQ. V was cut by 0 bases and J by 11 bases, with 22 bases left in between. Written as DNA, the CDR3 is TGTGCCAGCAGCTTAGCGGTCCCCGGGGGGCCGAGTGAGCAGTACTTC. Translated: CASSLAVPGGPSEQYF.

Remarks on this clonotype: One end of the junction is discordant with germline, which a read error may explain. The V call is TRBV11-2, the J call TRBJ2-7, with D possibly matching TRBD2 (5 bases). CDR1 and CDR2 from the germline V gene are SGHAT and FQNNGV. CDR3 length equals 12 residues. CDR3 in amino acids: CVSSPTGYEQYF. The CDR3 coding sequence is TGTGTCAGCAGCCCAACGGGGTACGAGCAGTACTTC.

In this sample, this clonotype turned up many times. The chain has TRBV20-1 and TRBJ1-2; 10 nucleotides agree with TRBD1. The germline V gene has CDR1 DFQATT and CDR2 SNEGSKA (reference sequence). The length of the CDR3 is 14 residues. Germline trimming cut 5 bases from V and 7 bases from J; bases unmatched to any gene: 10. The CDR3 coding sequence is TGCAGTGCTCGCCGGGACAGGGGAACCCGTGGCTACACCTTC. Residues: CSARRDRGTRGYTF.

Note on this clonotype: This may be a read error: a much more frequent sequence differs by one nucleotide. The rearrangement joins TRBV5-1 to TRBJ2-1, with D maybe TRBD1 (6 bases). The better agreement between TRBJ2-7 and the DNA end casts doubt on the J call. Germline-derived CDR1 and CDR2 are SGHRS and YFSETQ. This CDR3 region has 15 residues. CDR3 in DNA: TGCGCCAGCAGAGAGATGGACAGCTCCTACAATGAGCAGTACTTC. Translation gives CASREMDSSYNEQYF.

This clonotype appeared many times. The chain carries TRBV4-1 and TRBJ1-1; unclear D gene. V shed 5 bases and J shed 0 bases, with 16 bases lying between them. The CDR3 spans 16 residues. CDR1 and CDR2 (germline): MGHRA, YSYEKL. The CDR3 nucleotides read TGCGCCAGCAGCTTTACCCCCGATACGATGAACACTGAAGCTTTCTTT. It is translated as CASSFTPDTMNTEAFF.

Turning to this clonotype: A clone one base away is much larger, so this may be a read error. The V gene is TRBV20-1, the J gene TRBJ2-4; TRBD2 agrees at 8 bases. Gene TRBJ2-5 matches the end of the DNA better, so the J call may be wrong. Germline V gene data show CDR1 as DFQATT and CDR2 as SNEGSKA (reference sequence). The CDR3 spans 15 residues. CDR3 DNA: TGCAGTACTAGACCTGGTAGCGGGGACTTAGAGACCCAGTACTTC. This codes for CSTRPGSGDLETQYF.

This clonotype showed up many times. The J gene is TRBJ2-1, the V gene TRBV5-6; the match to TRBD2 covers 7 bases. The CDR3 runs to 17 residues. The V gene end was trimmed by 4 bases and the J gene end by 0 bases; junction bases not matched to a gene: 10. Germline V CDR1 and CDR2: SGHDT, YYEEEE. CDR3 bases: TGTGCCAGCAGCGGAGGGCCGGGGGGACGCTCCTACAATGAGCAGTTCTTC. Amino acids: CASSGGPGGRSYNEQFF.

The chain combines TRBV10-2 with TRBJ2-3; no clear D. V dropped 7 bases and J dropped 5 bases, with 13 bases sitting between them. Germline V gene sequence: CDR1 WSHSY, CDR2 SAAADI. The CDR3 is 13 amino acids. The CDR3 region is CASTPNAGDTQYF. DNA for the CDR3: TGCGCCAGCACTCCCAACGCCGGAGATACGCAGTATTTT.

The gene calls are TRBV5-6 and TRBJ1-1; the D is unclear. The V gene's germline CDR1 is SGHDT and CDR2 YYEEEE. V lost 3 bases and J lost 10, with 13 bases in between. CDR3 length equals 12 residues. As DNA, the CDR3 is TGTGCCAGCAGCTCCCGCCCCGCCCCAGCTTTCTTT. Translating gives CASSSRPAPAFF.

This clonotype was counted between two and nine times. A much bigger clone sits one base away, suggesting this may be a read error. The chain recombines TRBV9 with TRBJ2-1, with TRBD1 as a possible D gene (6 bases). The V and J ends lost 3 bases and 13 bases respectively, with 20 bases between them. The CDR3 extends over 14 amino acids. The germline gives CDR1 SGDLS, CDR2 YYNGEE. The CDR3 sequence: CASSAGQHQETQFF. The CDR3 nucleotides are TGTGCCAGCAGCGCCGGACAGCACCAAGAGACCCAGTTCTTC.

The chain carries TRBV2 and TRBJ1-2, with D uncertain. V lost 6 bases and J lost 7, with 21 bases in between. The germline CDR1 and CDR2 sequences are SNHLY and FYNNEI. The CDR3 consists of 15 residues. Here the CDR3 DNA reads TGTGCCAGCAGCCCTTCCTCCAGCCTGTATTCTGGCTACACCTTC. Amino acid sequence: CASSPSSSLYSGYTF.

To note about this clonotype: A read error may explain this, as a much larger clone is one base away. The V and J genes are TRBV12-3 or TRBV12-4 and TRBJ1-4; D possibly corresponds to TRBD1 (6 bases). This CDR3 is built from 15 residues. As DNA, the CDR3 is TGTGCCAGCAGGTCGGACAGAGGCTTTAATGAAAAACGGTTTTTT. Protein sequence: CASRSDRGFNEKRFF.

This clonotype appeared a single time. The CDR3 protein is CASSHKGPSTDTQYF. The CDR3 DNA is TGCGCCAGCAGCCATAAGGGTCCCAGCACAGATACGCAGTATTTT. This chain connects TRBV4-1 to TRBJ2-3, with D hard to call. V gave up 3 bases and J gave up 0 bases, with 10 bases separating them. CDR1 is MGHRA, CDR2 YSYEKL, per germline. The CDR3 covers 15 residues.